This T cell receptor beta chain stems from a study of blood T cell repertoires in COVID-19. Study summary: The cDNA or gDNA used as material had been derived from T cells, B-cell-depleted T cells, or PBMCs.

Original analysis: Reference gene primer amplification yielded estimated nucleated cell counts. Sequencing used immunoSEQ multiplex PCR; TCRdb keeps in-frame clones, though not all of them. Clone size and the V and J calls come from that table; the DNA yielded D and trimming. The sample lists about 190,000 clones, approximately 91% occurring once. CDR3 size: 15 residues. CDR1 is MDHEN and CDR2 is SYDVKM in the germline V gene. Trimming cost V 4 bases and J 8 bases; bases outside gene matches: 9. Sequencing was done on a sample of peripheral blood. The chain carries TRBV28 and TRBJ1-4; 8 nucleotides match TRBD1. The TCR was taken from a man in his thirties or forties with acute or convalescent COVID-19. The CDR3 sequence is CASSSGGQGREKLFF. The CDR3 DNA sequence: TGTGCCAGCAGTTCGGGAGGACAGGGTCGGGAAAAACTGTTTTTT.